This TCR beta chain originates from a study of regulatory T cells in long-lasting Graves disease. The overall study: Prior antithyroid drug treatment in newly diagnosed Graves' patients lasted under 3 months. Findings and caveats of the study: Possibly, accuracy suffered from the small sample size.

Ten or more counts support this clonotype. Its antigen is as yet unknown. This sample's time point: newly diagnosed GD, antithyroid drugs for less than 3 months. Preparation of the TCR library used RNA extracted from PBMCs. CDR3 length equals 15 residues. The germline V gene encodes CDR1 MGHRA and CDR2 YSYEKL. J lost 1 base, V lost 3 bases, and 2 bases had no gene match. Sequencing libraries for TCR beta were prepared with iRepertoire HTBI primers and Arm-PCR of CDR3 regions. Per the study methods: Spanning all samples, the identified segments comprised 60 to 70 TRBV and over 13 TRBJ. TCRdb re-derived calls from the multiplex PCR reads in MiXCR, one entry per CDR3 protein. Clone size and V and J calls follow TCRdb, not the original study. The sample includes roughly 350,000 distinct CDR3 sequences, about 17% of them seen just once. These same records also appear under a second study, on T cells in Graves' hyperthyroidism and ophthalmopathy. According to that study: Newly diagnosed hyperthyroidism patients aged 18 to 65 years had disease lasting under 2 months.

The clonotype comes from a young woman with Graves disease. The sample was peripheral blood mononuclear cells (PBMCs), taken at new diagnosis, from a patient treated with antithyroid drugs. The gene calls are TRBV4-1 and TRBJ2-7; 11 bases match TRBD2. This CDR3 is CASSQASGGSYEQYF. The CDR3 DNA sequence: TGCGCCAGCAGCCAGGCTAGCGGGGGGTCCTACGAGCAGTACTTC.